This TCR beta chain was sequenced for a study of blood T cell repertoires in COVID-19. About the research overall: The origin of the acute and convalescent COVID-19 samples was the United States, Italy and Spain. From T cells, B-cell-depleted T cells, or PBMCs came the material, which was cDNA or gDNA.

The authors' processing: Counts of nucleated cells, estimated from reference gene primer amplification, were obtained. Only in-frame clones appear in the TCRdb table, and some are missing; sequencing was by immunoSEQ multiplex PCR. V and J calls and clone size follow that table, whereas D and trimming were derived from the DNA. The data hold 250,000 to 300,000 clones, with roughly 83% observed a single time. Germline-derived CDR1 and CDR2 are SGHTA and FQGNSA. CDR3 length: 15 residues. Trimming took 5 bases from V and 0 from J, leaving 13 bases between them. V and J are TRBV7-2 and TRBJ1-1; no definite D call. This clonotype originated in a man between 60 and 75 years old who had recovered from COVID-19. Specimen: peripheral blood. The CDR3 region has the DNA TGTGCCAGCAGCCAAGAAGCGACCATGAACACTGAAGCTTTCTTT. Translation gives CASSQEATMNTEAFF.